The 6 T cell receptor beta chains below were found in one sample sequenced in a study of regulatory T cells in long-lasting Graves disease. Library construction for TCR beta used iRepertoire HTBI primers and Arm-PCR of CDR3 regions. TCRdb re-analysed the multiplex PCR reads in MiXCR, keeping a single row per CDR3 protein. The sample has under 450,000 distinct CDR3 sequences; about an eighth are singletons. Time point noted: newly diagnosed GD, antithyroid drugs for less than 3 months. Scientists built the TCR library using RNA that was extracted from PBMCs. These data were also reused for a study on T cells in Graves' hyperthyroidism and ophthalmopathy.

The source material was peripheral blood mononuclear cells (PBMCs), sampled at new diagnosis, from a patient treated with antithyroid drugs. These receptors originate from a young woman with Graves disease.

This clonotype was observed many times. This chain links TRBV20-1 with TRBJ2-1; tentatively, D is TRBD1 or TRBD2 (6 bases each). CDR1 and CDR2 from the germline V gene are DFQATT and SNEGSKA (reference sequence). This CDR3 is 13 amino acids long. V shed 3 bases and J shed 3 bases, with 9 bases lying between them. Here the CDR3 DNA reads TGCAGTGCTAGTGGAGGGGGCTACAATGAGCAGTTCTTC. Residues: CSASGGGYNEQFF.

This clonotype was seen at least ten times. The J gene is TRBJ2-5, the V gene TRBV12-3 or TRBV12-4, with TRBD2 matching over 13 bases. The junction had 5 bases not matched to a gene; V was cut back by 3 bases and J by 1 base. The CDR3 extends over 17 amino acids. CDR3 loop: CASSFATSGGVQETQYF. CDR3 DNA: TGTGCCAGCAGTTTTGCTACTAGCGGGGGGGTCCAAGAGACCCAGTACTTC.

This clonotype was picked up many times. This chain uses TRBV20-1 with TRBJ2-7; 9 bases agree with TRBD1. V dropped 5 bases and J dropped 6; count of bases not matched to a gene: 8. The CDR3 totals 13 residues. Germline lookup yields CDR1 DFQATT and CDR2 SNEGSKA (reference sequence). CDR3 residues: CSAWTGDRSEQYF. Here the CDR3 DNA reads TGCAGTGCTTGGACAGGGGATCGTTCCGAGCAGTACTTC.

This clonotype was seen many times. This chain uses TRBV27 with TRBJ2-5, with 10 bases lining up with TRBD2. The V gene end was trimmed by 5 bases and the J gene end by 7 bases; junction bases not matched to a gene: 10. CDR1 and CDR2 from the germline V gene are MNHEY and SMNVEV (reference sequence). CDR3 length equals 15 residues. The CDR3 protein is CASSGVAGGEWTQYF. The CDR3 DNA follows: TGTGCCAGCAGTGGGGTAGCGGGAGGAGAATGGACCCAGTACTTC.

There are many counts of this clonotype. This chain connects TRBV3-1 to TRBJ2-3; 8 nucleotides match TRBD2. The germline CDR1 and CDR2 sequences are LGHDT and YNNKEL (reference sequence). V shed 6 bases and J 2 bases; nucleotides not matched to a gene: 13. The CDR3 is 17 amino acids. CDR3 region: CASSPHPGGGHTDTQYF. In nucleotides, the CDR3 is TGTGCCAGCAGTCCTCACCCTGGCGGGGGGCACACAGATACGCAGTATTTT.

This clonotype was picked up many times. The chain combines TRBV6-1 with TRBJ1-3; a possible D gene is TRBD1 (5 bases). The germline V and J ends were trimmed by 7 bases and 0 bases, with 10 bases remaining between them. CDR1 MNHNS and CDR2 SASEGT come from the germline V gene. The CDR3 is made up of 14 amino acids. As DNA, the CDR3 is TGTGCCAGCACCGGGACTGCCTCTGGAAACACCATATATTTT. Its translation is CASTGTASGNTIYF.